This T cell receptor (beta chain) derives from a study of PD-L1 blockade in urothelial cancer. The CDR3 consists of 17 residues. V was clipped by 4 bases and J by 0 bases; unmatched bases: 5. Germline CDR1 is SGHTA and CDR2 is FQGTGA. TCRdb's copy holds only in-frame clones and misses some; the assay was immunoSEQ multiplex PCR. Of approximately 100,000 clones detected, 91% appear once; the ten largest clones hold 0.8% to 1%. Sampling of each patient yielded between 1 and 8 specimens, collected pretreatment and on-treatment. This sequence was found in a woman at least 80 years old with urothelial cancer. V is TRBV7-3 and J is TRBJ2-1; TRBD2 agrees at 11 bases. Sample: PBMCs, taken around atezolizumab (anti-PD-L1) treatment. The DNA of the CDR3 is TGTGCCAGCAGCTCTTCTAGCGGGAGGTCCTCCTACAATGAGCAGTTCTTC. It specifies CASSSSSGRSSYNEQFF.